Given below is one TCR beta chain in context. Its matching antigen is unknown. Each sample came from a Caucasian adult donor living in Nashville, Tennessee. Some clones are missing from TCRdb's copy, which holds only in-frame ones; the method was immunoSEQ multiplex PCR. The table includes about 1.5 million clones, roughly 96% detected once. The sample belongs to a study of shared clonotypes between healthy human individuals. Study information: The donor pool was made up of two women and a few men aged 18 to 49.

Germline V gene sequence: CDR1 MGHDK, CDR2 SYGVNS. The V segment lost 1 base and the J segment 6 bases; nucleotides outside the gene matches: 6. The CDR3 spans 15 residues. Regarding the study as a whole: It was observed that approximately 5% of naive CD4 clonotypes were shared across a handful of donors. Relative to clonotypes present in all four donors, those not shared had lower generation probabilities.

This chain connects TRBV25-1 to TRBJ2-7, with 10 bases lining up with TRBD2. Sequenced: naive CD4+ T cells sorted from blood. Described subset: CD45RA+ positively selected. This receptor was taken from a man younger than 45 in good health. The CDR3 sequence is CASSELASGSFEQYF. Written as DNA, the CDR3 is TGTGCCAGCAGTGAATTGGCTAGCGGGAGTTTCGAGCAGTACTTC.